The source of this TCR beta chain is a study of CD8 T cells in Susac syndrome. Sequencing of TCR beta was performed on blood CD8+ and CD4+ T cells. Reverse transcription of about 0.5 to 1 ug RNA was carried out with random hexamers. MiXCR was run by TCRdb on the immunoSEQ multiplex PCR reads, yielding one entry per CDR3 protein. The repertoire consists of roughly 120,000 distinct CDR3 sequences, with around 94% occurring once and the leading ten covering under 0.095%. With 3 bases clipped from V and 2 bases from J, the junction kept 5 bases outside the gene matches. The V gene's germline CDR1 is MNHEY and CDR2 SMNVEV (reference sequence). There are 17 residues in the CDR3.

The sequence derives from a human donor in good health. Material for sequencing was CD4+ T cells from PBMCs. The rearrangement uses TRBV27 and TRBJ1-4, with 11 nucleotides matching TRBD1. This CDR3 reads CASSFRTGGFTNEKLFF. The CDR3 region has the DNA TGTGCCAGCAGTTTCCGGACAGGGGGCTTTACTAATGAAAAACTGTTTTTT.